This T cell receptor beta chain was recovered during a study of blood T cell repertoires in COVID-19. About the study: Acute-phase and convalescent COVID-19 samples originated in the United States, Italy and Spain. Sample material is recorded as cDNA or gDNA derived from T cells, B-cell-depleted T cells, or PBMCs.

The age range of participants was 18 to 89 years, with residence in some 25 US areas. Shortly before study entry, within 2 weeks, exposed participants had met a COVID-19 case. The table lists this clone with a count of one. Profiling relied on immunoSEQ multiplex PCR, and the TCRdb table lists in-frame clones only, not all of them. The data show roughly 400,000 clones, about 88% seen once. The length of the CDR3 is 15 residues. Germline V gene lookup returns CDR1 SGHAT and CDR2 FQNNGV. V shed 4 bases and J 0 bases; nucleotides not matched to a gene: 3. The chain recombines TRBV11-2 with TRBJ2-7; 10 nucleotides align to TRBD2. The sequenced sample consisted of PBMCs or T cells enriched from blood (not recorded which). The TCR sequence derives from a woman between 18 and 29 years old who had been exposed to COVID-19. The CDR3 loop reads CASSSPSGSSYEQYF. The CDR3, as DNA: TGTGCCAGCAGCTCCCCTAGCGGGAGCTCCTACGAGCAGTACTTC.